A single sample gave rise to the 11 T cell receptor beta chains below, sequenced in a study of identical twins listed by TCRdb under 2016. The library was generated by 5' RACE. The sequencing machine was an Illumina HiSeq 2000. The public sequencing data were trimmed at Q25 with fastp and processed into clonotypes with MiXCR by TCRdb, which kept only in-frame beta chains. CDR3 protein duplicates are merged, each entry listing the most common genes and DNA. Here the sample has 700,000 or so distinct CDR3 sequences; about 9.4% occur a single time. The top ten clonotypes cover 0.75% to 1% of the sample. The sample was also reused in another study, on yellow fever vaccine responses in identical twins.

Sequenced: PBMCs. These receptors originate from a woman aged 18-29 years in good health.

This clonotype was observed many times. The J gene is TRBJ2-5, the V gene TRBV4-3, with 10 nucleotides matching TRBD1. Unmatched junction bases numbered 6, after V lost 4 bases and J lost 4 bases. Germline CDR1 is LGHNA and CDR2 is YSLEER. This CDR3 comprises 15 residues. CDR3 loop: CASSRKTGGTETQYF. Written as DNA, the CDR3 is TGCGCCAGCAGCCGGAAGACAGGGGGCACAGAGACCCAGTACTTC.

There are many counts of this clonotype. CDR3: CSVEDPLVAGDQETQYF. In DNA form, the CDR3 reads TGCAGCGTTGAAGATCCCTTGGTCGCGGGAGACCAAGAGACCCAGTACTTC. This rearrangement joins TRBV29-1 to TRBJ2-5, with 7 bases lining up with TRBD2. The germline CDR1 and CDR2 sequences are SQVTM and ANQGSEA. The CDR3 extends over 17 amino acids. V shed 0 bases and J 0 bases; nucleotides not matched to a gene: 10.

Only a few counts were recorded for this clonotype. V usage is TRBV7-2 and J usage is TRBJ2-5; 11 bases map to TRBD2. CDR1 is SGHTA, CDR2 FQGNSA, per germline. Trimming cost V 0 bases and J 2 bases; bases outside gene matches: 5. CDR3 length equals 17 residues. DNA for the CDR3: TGTGCCAGCAGCTTAGCCCCCACTAGCGGGGGTCAAGAGACCCAGTACTTC. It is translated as CASSLAPTSGGQETQYF.

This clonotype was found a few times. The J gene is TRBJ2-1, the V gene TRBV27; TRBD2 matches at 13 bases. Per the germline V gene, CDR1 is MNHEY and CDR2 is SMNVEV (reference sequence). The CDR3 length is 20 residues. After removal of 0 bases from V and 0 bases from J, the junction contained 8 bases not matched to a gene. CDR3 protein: CASSLSGTSGVFISYNEQFF. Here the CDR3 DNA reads TGTGCCAGCAGTTTATCCGGGACTAGCGGGGTTTTTATCTCCTACAATGAGCAGTTCTTC.

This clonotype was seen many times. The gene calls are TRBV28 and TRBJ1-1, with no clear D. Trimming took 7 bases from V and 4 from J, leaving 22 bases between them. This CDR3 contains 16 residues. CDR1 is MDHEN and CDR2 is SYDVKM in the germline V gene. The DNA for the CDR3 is TGTGCCAGCACCCCAACCGGGTCGCCAGAACGCACTGAAGCTTTCTTT. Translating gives CASTPTGSPERTEAFF.

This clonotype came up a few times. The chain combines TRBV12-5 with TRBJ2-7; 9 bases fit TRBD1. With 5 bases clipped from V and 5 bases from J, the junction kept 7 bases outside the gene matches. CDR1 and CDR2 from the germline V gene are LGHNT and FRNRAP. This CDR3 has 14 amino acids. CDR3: CASGPDRGFDEQYF. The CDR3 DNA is TGTGCTAGTGGTCCCGACAGGGGGTTCGACGAGCAGTACTTC.

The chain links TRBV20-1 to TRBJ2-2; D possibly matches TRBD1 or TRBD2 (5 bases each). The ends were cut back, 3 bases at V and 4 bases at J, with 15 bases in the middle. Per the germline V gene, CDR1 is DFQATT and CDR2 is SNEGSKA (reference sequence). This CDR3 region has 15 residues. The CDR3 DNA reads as TGCAGTGCTAGGCCTAGGGGACGGTCCACCGGGGAGCTGTTTTTT. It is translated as CSARPRGRSTGELFF.

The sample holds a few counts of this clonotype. CDR3 in DNA: TGTGCCAGCAGCAAGGGGATCGGGGCAACCTACGAGCAGTACTTC. Translated, it gives CASSKGIGATYEQYF. V gene TRBV11-2 combines with J gene TRBJ2-7; D possibly matches TRBD1 or TRBD2 (5 bases each). The germline gives CDR1 SGHAT, CDR2 FQNNGV. The length of the CDR3 is 15 residues. Trimming stripped 5 bases from V and 2 bases from J, with 16 bases between.

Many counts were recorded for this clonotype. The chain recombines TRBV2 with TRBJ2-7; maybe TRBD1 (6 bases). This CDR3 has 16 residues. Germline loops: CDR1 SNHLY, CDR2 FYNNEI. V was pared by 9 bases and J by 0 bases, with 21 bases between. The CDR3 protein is CARQRGTGISSYEQYF. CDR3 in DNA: TGTGCCAGACAAAGGGGGACGGGGATTAGCTCCTACGAGCAGTACTTC.

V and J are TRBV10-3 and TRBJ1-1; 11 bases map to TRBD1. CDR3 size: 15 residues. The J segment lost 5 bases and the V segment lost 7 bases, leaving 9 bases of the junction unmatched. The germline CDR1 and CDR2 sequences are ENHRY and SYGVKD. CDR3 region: CAITRTGGASTEAFF. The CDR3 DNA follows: TGTGCCATCACCCGGACAGGGGGCGCATCTACTGAAGCTTTCTTT.

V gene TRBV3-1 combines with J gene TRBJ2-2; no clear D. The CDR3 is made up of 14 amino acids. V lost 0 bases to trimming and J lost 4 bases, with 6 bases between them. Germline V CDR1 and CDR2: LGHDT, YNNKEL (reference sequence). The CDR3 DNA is TGTGCCAGCAGCCAAGAGGTGGCCACCGGGGAGCTGTTTTTT. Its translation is CASSQEVATGELFF. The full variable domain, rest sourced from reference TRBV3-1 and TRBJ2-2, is DTAVSQTPKYLVTQMGNDKSIKCEQNLGHDTMYWYKQDSKKFLKIMFSYNNKELIINETVPNRFSPKSPDKAHLNLHINSLELGDSAVYFCASSQEVATGELFFGEGSRLTVL.